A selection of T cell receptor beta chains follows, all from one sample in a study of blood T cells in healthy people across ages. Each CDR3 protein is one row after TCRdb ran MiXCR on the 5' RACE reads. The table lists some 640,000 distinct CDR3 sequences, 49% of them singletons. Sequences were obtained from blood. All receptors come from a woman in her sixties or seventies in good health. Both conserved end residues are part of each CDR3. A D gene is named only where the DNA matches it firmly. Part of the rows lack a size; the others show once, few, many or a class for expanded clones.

CDR3aa: CSVVRLAGTSGTDTQYF
CDR3nt: TGCAGCGTTGTTCGACTAGCGGGAACCTCTGGCACAGATACGCAGTATTTT
v_gene: TRBV29-1
d_gene: TRBD2
j_gene: TRBJ2-3
abundance: .

CDR3aa: CASSLGAGGSTEAFF
CDR3nt: TGCGCCAGCAGCTTGGGGGCGGGAGGGTCCACTGAAGCTTTCTTT
v_gene: TRBV5-1
d_gene: .
j_gene: TRBJ1-1
abundance: once

CDR3aa: CASSQQDTSDTGELFF
CDR3nt: TGTGCCAGCAGCCAACAGGACACGTCGGACACCGGGGAGCTGTTTTTT
v_gene: TRBV14
d_gene: .
j_gene: TRBJ2-2
abundance: .

CDR3aa: CASRSGTADTGELFF
CDR3nt: TGTGCCAGCCGGTCCGGGACAGCGGACACCGGGGAGCTGTTTTTT
v_gene: TRBV4-2
d_gene: TRBD1
j_gene: TRBJ2-2
abundance: .

CDR3aa: CASSVDTRSKEAFF
CDR3nt: TGTGCCAGCAGCGTAGATACGCGCTCTAAGGAAGCTTTCTTT
v_gene: TRBV9
d_gene: .
j_gene: TRBJ1-1
abundance: .

CDR3aa: CSAREGGYGYTF
CDR3nt: TGCAGTGCTCGGGAGGGTGGCTATGGCTACACCTTC
v_gene: TRBV20-1
d_gene: .
j_gene: TRBJ1-2
abundance: .

CDR3aa: CSANPGTSNYEQYF
CDR3nt: TGCAGTGCTAACCCCGGGACTAGCAACTACGAGCAGTACTTC
v_gene: TRBV20-1
d_gene: TRBD2
j_gene: TRBJ2-7
abundance: .

CDR3aa: CASKVQRQYQPQHF
CDR3nt: TGTGCCAGCAAAGTACAGCGCCAGTATCAGCCCCAGCATTTT
v_gene: TRBV28
d_gene: .
j_gene: TRBJ1-5
abundance: .

CDR3aa: CSVAGTSGRRNEQFF
CDR3nt: TGCAGCGTGGCCGGGACTAGCGGGAGAAGGAATGAGCAGTTCTTC
v_gene: TRBV29-1
d_gene: TRBD2
j_gene: TRBJ2-1
abundance: few

CDR3aa: CASLVGGRGDTEAFF
CDR3nt: TGTGCCAGCCTGGTGGGAGGGCGTGGGGACACTGAAGCTTTCTTT
v_gene: TRBV28
d_gene: .
j_gene: TRBJ1-1
abundance: .

CDR3aa: CASSLALNTGELFF
CDR3nt: TGTGCCAGCAGCTTAGCTTTGAACACCGGGGAGCTGTTTTTT
v_gene: TRBV5-1
d_gene: .
j_gene: TRBJ2-2
abundance: .

CDR3aa: CASRQGGREKLFF
CDR3nt: TGTGCCAGCAGACAGGGCGGTCGGGAAAAACTGTTTTTT
v_gene: TRBV3-1
d_gene: .
j_gene: TRBJ1-4
abundance: .

CDR3aa: CSPMLRREYNEQFF
CDR3nt: TGCAGCCCGATGTTGCGGCGGGAATACAATGAGCAGTTCTTC
v_gene: TRBV29-1
d_gene: .
j_gene: TRBJ2-1
abundance: .

CDR3aa: CASSDGGRENIQYF
CDR3nt: TGTGCCAGCAGTGATGGGGGCAGGGAAAACATTCAGTACTTC
v_gene: TRBV2
d_gene: .
j_gene: TRBJ2-4
abundance: .

CDR3aa: CSALNRSSAYEQYF
CDR3nt: TGCAGTGCCTTAAATCGGAGTTCCGCCTACGAGCAGTACTTC
v_gene: TRBV20-1
d_gene: .
j_gene: TRBJ2-7
abundance: once

CDR3aa: CATSTTSGAAYEQYF
CDR3nt: TGTGCCACCAGCACAACCAGCGGGGCCGCCTACGAGCAGTACTTC
v_gene: TRBV15
d_gene: TRBD2
j_gene: TRBJ2-7
abundance: .

CDR3aa: CASSPPGSKGEFSMGQETQYF
CDR3nt: TGTGCCAGCAGTCCCCCGGGCTCTAAGGGAGAGTTTAGTATGGGGCAAGAGACCCAGTACTTC
v_gene: TRBV27
d_gene: .
j_gene: TRBJ2-5
abundance: few

CDR3aa: CASSAGTGEETQYF
CDR3nt: TGTGCCAGCAGCGCCGGGACAGGGGAGGAGACCCAGTACTTC
v_gene: TRBV6-2/TRBV6-3
d_gene: TRBD1
j_gene: TRBJ2-5
abundance: few

CDR3aa: CASSPSSRGNTDAQYF
CDR3nt: TGTGCCAGCAGCCCATCAAGCAGGGGGAACACAGATGCGCAGTATTTT
v_gene: TRBV12-3/TRBV12-4
d_gene: TRBD1
j_gene: TRBJ2-3
abundance: .

CDR3aa: CASSLALDPYYEQYF
CDR3nt: TGTGCCAGCAGCTTGGCCCTGGACCCTTACTACGAGCAGTACTTC
v_gene: TRBV7-2
d_gene: .
j_gene: TRBJ2-7
abundance: few

CDR3aa: CASSLAEDGPLGTQYF
CDR3nt: TGTGCCAGCAGCTTAGCCGAGGACGGGCCGTTGGGGACCCAGTACTTC
v_gene: TRBV7-9
d_gene: .
j_gene: TRBJ2-5
abundance: few

CDR3aa: CASSEGPLNQPQHF
CDR3nt: TGTGCCAGCAGTGAAGGACCGCTCAATCAGCCCCAGCATTTT
v_gene: TRBV6-1
d_gene: .
j_gene: TRBJ1-5
abundance: .

CDR3aa: CASSLGVSSYEQYF
CDR3nt: TGTGCCAGCAGTTTAGGAGTCAGCTCCTACGAGCAGTACTTC
v_gene: TRBV12-3/TRBV12-4
d_gene: .
j_gene: TRBJ2-7
abundance: few

CDR3aa: CASNIREETQYF
CDR3nt: TGTGCCAGCAACATCAGAGAAGAGACCCAGTACTTC
v_gene: TRBV2
d_gene: .
j_gene: TRBJ2-5
abundance: .

CDR3aa: CASSLGRGSYKEQYF
CDR3nt: TGTGCCAGCAGCCTGGGGAGAGGCTCCTACAAGGAGCAGTATTTT
v_gene: TRBV27
d_gene: .
j_gene: TRBJ2-3
abundance: .

CDR3aa: CASSPALPEGYTF
CDR3nt: TGTGCCAGCAGCCCCGCCCTGCCGGAGGGCTACACCTTC
v_gene: TRBV7-9
d_gene: .
j_gene: TRBJ1-2
abundance: few

CDR3aa: CASSERGNYGYTF
CDR3nt: TGTGCCAGCAGTGAACGGGGAAACTATGGCTACACCTTC
v_gene: TRBV2
d_gene: .
j_gene: TRBJ1-2
abundance: few

CDR3aa: CASSSRGLYNEQYF
CDR3nt: TGTGCCAGCAGCTCTCGGGGACTCTACAATGAGCAGTACTTC
v_gene: TRBV11-2
d_gene: .
j_gene: TRBJ2-5
abundance: .

CDR3aa: CASSVKETGLAGGDYEQYF
CDR3nt: TGTGCCAGCAGCGTGAAAGAAACAGGACTAGCGGGAGGAGATTACGAGCAGTACTTC
v_gene: TRBV7-9
d_gene: TRBD2
j_gene: TRBJ2-7
abundance: .

CDR3aa: CASSLTGSQETQYF
CDR3nt: TGTGCCAGCAGTTTAACGGGTAGTCAAGAGACCCAGTACTTC
v_gene: TRBV7-3
d_gene: .
j_gene: TRBJ2-5
abundance: .

CDR3aa: CASSLVGTSRGSNTGELFF
CDR3nt: TGTGCCAGCAGCTTAGTTGGGACTAGCCGAGGGTCAAACACCGGGGAGCTGTTTTTT
v_gene: TRBV7-2
d_gene: TRBD2
j_gene: TRBJ2-2
abundance: .

CDR3aa: CASKGVAVQETQYF
CDR3nt: TGCGCCAGCAAGGGCGTAGCGGTTCAAGAGACCCAGTACTTC
v_gene: TRBV5-1
d_gene: .
j_gene: TRBJ2-5
abundance: .

CDR3aa: CSAPPGLAGGRFIGELFF
CDR3nt: TGCAGTGCTCCACCGGGACTAGCGGGAGGCCGTTTCATCGGGGAGCTGTTTTTT
v_gene: TRBV20-1
d_gene: TRBD2
j_gene: TRBJ2-2
abundance: .

CDR3aa: CASSFRDNYEQYF
CDR3nt: TGTGCCAGCAGTTTCCGGGATAACTACGAGCAGTACTTC
v_gene: TRBV7-2
d_gene: .
j_gene: TRBJ2-7
abundance: .

CDR3aa: CASSLGPFVADEKLFF
CDR3nt: TGTGCCAGCAGTTTGGGACCCTTCGTCGCGGATGAAAAACTGTTTTTT
v_gene: TRBV7-6
d_gene: .
j_gene: TRBJ1-4
abundance: .

CDR3aa: CASSPETREEHNEQFF
CDR3nt: TGTGCCAGCAGCCCCGAGACGAGGGAGGAACACAATGAGCAGTTCTTC
v_gene: TRBV7-3
d_gene: .
j_gene: TRBJ2-1
abundance: .

CDR3aa: CSARRGGGLTDTQYF
CDR3nt: TGCAGTGCTAGGAGGGGCGGCGGGTTAACAGATACGCAGTATTTT
v_gene: TRBV20-1
d_gene: .
j_gene: TRBJ2-3
abundance: .

CDR3aa: CASSLEGVRYNEQYF
CDR3nt: TGCGCCAGCAGCCTGGAAGGGGTACGCTACAATGAGCAGTACTTC
v_gene: TRBV5-1
d_gene: .
j_gene: TRBJ2-5
abundance: .

CDR3aa: CATSRDPANTGELFF
CDR3nt: TGTGCCACCAGCAGAGATCCCGCGAACACCGGGGAGCTGTTTTTT
v_gene: TRBV15
d_gene: .
j_gene: TRBJ2-2
abundance: once